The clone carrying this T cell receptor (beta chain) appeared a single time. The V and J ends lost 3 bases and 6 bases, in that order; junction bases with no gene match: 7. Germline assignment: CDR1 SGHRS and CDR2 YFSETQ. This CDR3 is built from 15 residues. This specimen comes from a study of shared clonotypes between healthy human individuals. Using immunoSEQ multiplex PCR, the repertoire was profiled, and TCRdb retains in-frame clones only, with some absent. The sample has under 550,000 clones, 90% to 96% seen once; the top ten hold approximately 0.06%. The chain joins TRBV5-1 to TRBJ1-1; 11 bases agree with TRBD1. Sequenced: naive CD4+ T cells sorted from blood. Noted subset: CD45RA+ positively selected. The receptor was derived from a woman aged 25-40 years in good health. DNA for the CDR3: TGCGCCAGCAGCTCGGACAGGGGGCGCCTGGCTGAAGCTTTCTTT. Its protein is CASSSDRGRLAEAFF. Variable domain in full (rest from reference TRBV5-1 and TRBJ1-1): KAGVTQTPRYLIKTRGQQVTLSCSPISGHRSVSWYQQTPGQGLQFLFEYFSETQRNKGNFPGRFSGRQFSNSRSEMNVSTLELGDSALYLCASSSDRGRLAEAFFGQGTRLTVV.